The sequence of this T cell receptor (beta chain) was determined in a study of blood T cell repertoires in COVID-19. Overall study: Sample material is recorded as cDNA or gDNA derived from T cells, B-cell-depleted T cells, or PBMCs.

Trimming pared 4 bases from V and 1 base from J, leaving 6 bases between. Germline V gene lookup returns CDR1 LNHNV and CDR2 YYDKDF (reference sequence). There are 13 residues in the CDR3. Participant age was roughly 18 to 100 years, and participants resided in around 24 US areas. The table came from immunoSEQ multiplex PCR; TCRdb's copy has only in-frame clones and leaves some out. The sample contains a few hundred thousand clones, approximately 83% of which appear only once. The chain couples TRBV15 to TRBJ2-3; D not resolved. Sequencing was done on a sample of PBMCs or T cells enriched from blood (not recorded which). The clonotype originates from a woman between 40 and 50 years old with acute COVID-19. Here the CDR3 reads CATSKVGTDTQYF. The DNA for the CDR3 is TGTGCCACCAGCAAAGTAGGCACAGATACGCAGTATTTT.